This record looks at one T cell receptor beta chain sequence and its context. The entry originates in a study of regulatory T cells in long-lasting Graves disease. The TCR beta library used iRepertoire HTBI primers with Arm-PCR amplification of CDR3. MiXCR, applied by TCRdb to the multiplex PCR reads, yields one record per CDR3 protein. This table has around 460,000 distinct CDR3 sequences, 14% appearing once. Time point of the sample: newly diagnosed GD, antithyroid drugs for less than 3 months. RNA extracted from PBMCs served as the sequencing template. Germline assignment: CDR1 GTSNPN and CDR2 SVGIG (reference sequence). The V and J ends lost 3 bases and 5 bases, in that order; junction bases with no gene match: 1. The CDR3 sequence is 12 residues long. These data also formed part of another study, on T cells in Graves' hyperthyroidism and ophthalmopathy.

The input for sequencing was peripheral blood mononuclear cells (PBMCs), taken at new diagnosis, from a patient treated with antithyroid drugs. The TCR sequence derives from a woman between 45 and 65 years old with Graves disease. V and J are TRBV30 and TRBJ2-3; 8 bases agree with TRBD1. The CDR3 here is CAWRTGEDTQYF. DNA of the CDR3: TGTGCCTGGAGGACAGGGGAAGATACGCAGTATTTT.